This T cell receptor beta chain was sequenced during a study of OX40 agonist ivuxolimab in advanced cancers. Overall study context: Ivuxolimab was delivered to patients intravenously every 2 weeks at doses spanning 0.01 to 10 mg/kg. Hepatocellular carcinoma, melanoma, renal cell or head and neck cancer affected the dose-escalation patients. Study-level results: Some nonresponders also had low normalized T-cell clonal expansion.

J lost 7 bases, V lost 0 bases, and 5 bases had no gene match. The CDR3 loop spans 14 amino acids. CDR1 and CDR2 (germline): MNHEY, SVGAGI. The method was immunoSEQ multiplex PCR; TCRdb's version includes in-frame clones alone and lacks a portion of them. The profile shows some 25,000 clones, 80% to 90% of them singletons. Remarks on this clone: Its specificity is unknown.

The receptor was derived from an adult with an advanced solid tumor such as melanoma, head and neck, liver or kidney cancer. The sequences come from CD4+ or CD8+ T cells sorted from blood, collected in a trial of the OX40 agonist ivuxolimab. The chain combines TRBV6-5 with TRBJ1-1, with TRBD1 identical over 7 bases. CDR3 protein: CASSYSGTALEAFF. Written as DNA, the CDR3 is TGTGCCAGCAGTTACTCCGGGACAGCCCTTGAAGCTTTCTTT.